These T cell receptor beta chains were read from a single sample in a study of Tregs in tolerant kidney transplant recipients. Method: immunoSEQ multiplex PCR; TCRdb's copy keeps in-frame clones and lacks some. This sample has 60,000 to 95,000 clones; approximately 98% occur once, and the top ten carry around 0.58%. Material: CD4+ T cells from blood, obtained before the transplant. The receptor set was obtained from a human donor who received a combined kidney and bone marrow transplant. CDR3s include the opening cysteine and the closing phenylalanine or tryptophan. The D gene is left open where the match is weak. Clone size is stated in some rows and not others, as once, few, many or a class when expanded.

v_gene,j_gene,d_gene,abundance,CDR3nt,CDR3aa
TRBV6-5,TRBJ2-7,NA,NA,TGTGCCAGCAGTTACGAGCGGGTTGGAACCTACGAGCAGTACTTC,CASSYERVGTYEQYF
TRBV11-2,TRBJ2-5,NA,NA,TGTGCCAGCAGCTTAACTCGAGGGGAGACCCAGTACTTC,CASSLTRGETQYF
TRBV2,TRBJ1-1,TRBD1,NA,TGTGCCAGCAGTGTCTTGAACAGGGGGGAAGCTTTCTTT,CASSVLNRGEAFF
TRBV7-9,TRBJ1-5,NA,NA,TGTGCCAGCAGCTTAGACAGGGATGATCAGCCCCAGCATTTT,CASSLDRDDQPQHF
TRBV20-1,TRBJ2-1,NA,NA,TGCAGTGCTAGAGTCTTCAATGAGCAGTTCTTC,CSARVFNEQFF
TRBV6-1,TRBJ2-2,NA,once,TGTGCCAGCAGTGAAGCGGACGGCAGGGCCGGCACCGGGGAGCTGTTTTTT,CASSEADGRAGTGELFF
TRBV11-2,TRBJ1-2,NA,NA,TGTGCCAGCAGCTTCGTCGGTGGATCGGGGGTTTACTATGGCTACACCTTC,CASSFVGGSGVYYGYTF
TRBV7-3,TRBJ2-5,TRBD2,NA,TGTGCCAGCAGCTTAGCTAGCGGGGGCCAAGAGACCCAGTACTTC,CASSLASGGQETQYF
TRBV29-1,TRBJ1-6,TRBD1,NA,TGCAGCGCCCCCCCTCCGGGACAGTATAATTCACCCCTCCACTTT,CSAPPPGQYNSPLHF
TRBV5-1,TRBJ2-7,TRBD1,NA,TGCGCCAGCAGCTCGGGACAGGGGTGGAACGAGCAGTACTTC,CASSSGQGWNEQYF
TRBV29-1,TRBJ2-3,TRBD2,NA,TGCAGCTTCCTGGGACTAGCGGGAACTAGCACAGATACGCAGTATTTT,CSFLGLAGTSTDTQYF
TRBV15,TRBJ2-1,NA,NA,TGTGCCACCAGCAGAGATCCTCCGGGTGGAGACTCCTACAATGAGCAGTTCTTC,CATSRDPPGGDSYNEQFF
TRBV4-3,TRBJ2-7,NA,NA,TGCGCCAGCAGCCAAGGGGCCTATTACGAGCAGTACTTC,CASSQGAYYEQYF
TRBV2,TRBJ1-6,TRBD1,NA,TGTGCCCTCAGAGGTAGGGGGCTCTATAATTCACCCCTCCACTTT,CALRGRGLYNSPLHF
TRBV4-3,TRBJ2-7,NA,NA,TGCGCCAGCAGCCAAGATCCCGGGGACACCTACGAGCAGTACTTC,CASSQDPGDTYEQYF
TRBV27,TRBJ2-7,NA,NA,TGTGCCAGCAGTTTACGGGGTTGGCCGACCAGGTACGAGCAGTACTTC,CASSLRGWPTRYEQYF
TRBV6-6,TRBJ1-4,NA,NA,TGTGCCAGCAGTTACTCCCGAGAAGCGAATGAAAAACTGTTTTTT,CASSYSREANEKLFF
TRBV30,TRBJ2-5,TRBD1,NA,TGTGCCTGGAGTGCCCCCAGGACAGGGGGCCAAGAGACCCAGTACTTC,CAWSAPRTGGQETQYF
TRBV11-2,TRBJ2-7,TRBD2,NA,TGTGCCAGCAGCACCACTAGCGGGATCTCCTACGAGCAGTACTTC,CASSTTSGISYEQYF
TRBV6-1,TRBJ1-2,NA,NA,TGTGCCAGCAGGGGGACAACGAACTATGGCTACACCTTC,CASRGTTNYGYTF
TRBV7-9,TRBJ1-6,TRBD1,NA,TGTGCCAGCAGCCCAGGTTACGAGGGGGCTGATAATTCACCCCTCCACTTT,CASSPGYEGADNSPLHF
TRBV7-8,TRBJ2-7,TRBD2,NA,TGTGCCAGCAGCTTTGAAGCGGGAAGCTCCTACGAGCAGTACTTC,CASSFEAGSSYEQYF
TRBV2,TRBJ1-2,NA,NA,TGTGCCAGCAGTGAAACCAGGGGCTCTGGCTACACCTTC,CASSETRGSGYTF
TRBV7-9,TRBJ2-3,NA,NA,TGTGCCAGCAGCTTAGGTGCGGGGGCCGCAGATACGCAGTATTTT,CASSLGAGAADTQYF
TRBV5-1,TRBJ2-3,NA,NA,TGCGCCAGCAGCTTGGACAGGGCTGCAGATACGCAGTATTTT,CASSLDRAADTQYF
TRBV10-1,TRBJ2-1,NA,once,TGCGCCAAAAAGGGGGGGACTAATCGAGTCAATGAGCAGTTCTTC,CAKKGGTNRVNEQFF
TRBV28,TRBJ2-4,NA,NA,TGTGCCAGCAGTACCCCTACGGGACTCTCAAACATTCAGTACTTC,CASSTPTGLSNIQYF
TRBV18,TRBJ2-5,TRBD2,NA,TGTGCCAGCTCACAGGGACTAGCGGGAGTAGAGACCCAGTACTTC,CASSQGLAGVETQYF